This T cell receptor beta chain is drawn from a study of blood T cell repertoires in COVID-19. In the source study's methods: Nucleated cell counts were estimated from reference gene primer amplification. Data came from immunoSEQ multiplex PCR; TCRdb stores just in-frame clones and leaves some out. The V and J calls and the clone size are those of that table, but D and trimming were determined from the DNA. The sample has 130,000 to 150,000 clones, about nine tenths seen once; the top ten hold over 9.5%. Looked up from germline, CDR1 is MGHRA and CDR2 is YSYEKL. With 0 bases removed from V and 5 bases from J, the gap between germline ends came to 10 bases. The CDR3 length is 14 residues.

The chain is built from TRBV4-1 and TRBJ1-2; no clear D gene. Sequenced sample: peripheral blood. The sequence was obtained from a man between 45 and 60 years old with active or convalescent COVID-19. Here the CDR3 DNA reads TGCGCCAGCAGCCAAGAGTACGCTCAGTATGGCTACACCTTC. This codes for CASSQEYAQYGYTF.